A single sample is the source of the 4 T cell receptor beta chains below, sequenced in a study of regulatory T cells in long-lasting Graves disease. TCR beta libraries were built with iRepertoire HTBI primers and Arm-PCR of CDR3 regions. One entry per CDR3 protein results from TCRdb running MiXCR on the multiplex PCR reads. The table includes around 400,000 distinct CDR3 sequences, about 15% detected once. As to time point: newly diagnosed GD, antithyroid drugs for less than 3 months. From PBMCs, RNA was extracted and then used to make the TCR library. The same specimen was also included in a second study, on T cells in Graves' hyperthyroidism and ophthalmopathy.

The sample consisted of peripheral blood mononuclear cells (PBMCs), taken at new diagnosis, from a patient treated with antithyroid drugs. The source is a woman aged 40 to 49 with Graves disease.

The genes are TRBV13 and TRBJ1-1, with TRBD1 identical over 11 bases. CDR3 length equals 15 residues. Germline V gene sequence: CDR1 PRHDT, CDR2 FYEKMQ (reference sequence). J was trimmed by 3 bases and V by 4 bases; bases with no gene match: 4. The CDR3: CASSSSDRGHTEAFF. The CDR3 coding sequence is TGTGCCAGCAGCTCCTCGGACAGGGGGCACACTGAAGCTTTCTTT.

The chain employs TRBV5-1 and TRBJ2-5, with D hard to call. V shed 4 bases and J shed 1 base, with 5 bases lying between them. The CDR3 length is 12 residues. Germline V lookup: CDR1 SGHRS, CDR2 YFSETQ. CDR3 amino acids: CASSVSQETQYF. CDR3 sequence (DNA): TGCGCCAGCAGCGTATCCCAAGAGACCCAGTACTTC.

This clonotype was seen many times. The chain carries TRBV11-3 and TRBJ2-2; no firm D call. V shed 5 bases and J shed 0 bases, with 1 base lying between them. Germline V lookup: CDR1 SGHNT, CDR2 YENEEA. The CDR3 runs to 12 residues. The CDR3, as DNA: TGTGCCAGCAGCACGAACACCGGGGAGCTGTTTTTT. Its translation: CASSTNTGELFF.

This clonotype turned up a few times. This chain links TRBV4-3 with TRBJ1-1; a weak D match, TRBD1 (6 bases). V was clipped by 0 bases and J by 1 base, with 9 bases between them. Germline CDR1 reads LGHNA; CDR2 reads YSLEER. The CDR3 totals 15 residues. This CDR3 reads CASSQDRGGNTEAFF. DNA for the CDR3: TGCGCCAGCAGCCAAGATCGAGGGGGGAACACTGAAGCTTTCTTT.